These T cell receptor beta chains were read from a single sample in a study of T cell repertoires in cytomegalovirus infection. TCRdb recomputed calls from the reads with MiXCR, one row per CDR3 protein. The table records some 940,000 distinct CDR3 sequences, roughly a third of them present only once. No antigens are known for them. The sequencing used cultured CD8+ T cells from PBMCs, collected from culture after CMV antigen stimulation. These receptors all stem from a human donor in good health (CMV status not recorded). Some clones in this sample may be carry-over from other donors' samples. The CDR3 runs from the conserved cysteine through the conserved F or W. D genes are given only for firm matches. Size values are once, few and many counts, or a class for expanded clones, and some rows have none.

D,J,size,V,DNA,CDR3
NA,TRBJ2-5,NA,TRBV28,TGTGCCAGCAGGGGTGGTGGGAAGACCCAGTACTTC,CASRGGGKTQYF
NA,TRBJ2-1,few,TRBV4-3,TGCGCCAGCAGCCAAGATAAAAGGGGGGCTAGCAATGAGCAGTTCTTC,CASSQDKRGASNEQFF
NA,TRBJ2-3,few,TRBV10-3,TGTGCCATCAGTGACCCCCCTAGGGATACGCAGTATTTT,CAISDPPRDTQYF
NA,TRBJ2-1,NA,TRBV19,TGTGCCAGTAGTGCTACCAATGAGCAGTTCTTC,CASSATNEQFF
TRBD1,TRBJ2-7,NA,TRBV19,TGTGCCAGTAGTAAGGGACAGTCCAACTACGAGCAGTACTTC,CASSKGQSNYEQYF
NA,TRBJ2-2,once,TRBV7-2,TGTGCCAGCAGCCGGAATTGGGAGCTGTTTTTT,CASSRNWELFF
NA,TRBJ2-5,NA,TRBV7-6,TGTGCCAGCAGCAAAGGGGGGGGCCAAGAGACCCAGTACTTC,CASSKGGGQETQYF
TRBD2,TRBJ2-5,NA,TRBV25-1,TGTGCCAGCAGTGAATATCAGCGGGGGGGCGAAGAGACCCAGTACTTC,CASSEYQRGGEETQYF
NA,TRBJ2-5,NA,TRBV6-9,TGTGCCAGCAGTAACAACAGGGGAGGTATGACGGAGACCCAGTACTTC,CASSNNRGGMTETQYF
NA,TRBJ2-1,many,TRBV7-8,TGTGCCAGCAGCTTGTTACCGACAGGAAATGAGCAGTTCTTC,CASSLLPTGNEQFF
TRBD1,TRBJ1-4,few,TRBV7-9,TGTGCCAGCAGCCCTGCGGGACAGGGAGGAGGGATCAAAAAACTGTTTTTT,CASSPAGQGGGIKKLFF
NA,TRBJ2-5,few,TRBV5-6,TGTGCCAGCAGCTTGGGGGGACTCCTGGGACGAGAGACCCAGTACTTC,CASSLGGLLGRETQYF
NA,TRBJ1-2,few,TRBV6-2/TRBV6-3,TGTGCCAGCCTTTCCCCATATGGCTACACCTTC,CASLSPYGYTF
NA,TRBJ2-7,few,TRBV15,TGTGCCACCAGCAGCCGGGATAGGCCCTACGAGCAGTACTTC,CATSSRDRPYEQYF
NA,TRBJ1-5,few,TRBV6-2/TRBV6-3,TGTGCCAGCAGTTATGAGGGCTTGGCCCAGCATTTT,CASSYEGLAQHF
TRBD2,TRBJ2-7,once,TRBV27,TGTGCCAGCAGTTTATCATGGGGAGTACTAGCGGGGGCCGGATACGAGCATTACTTC,CASSLSWGVLAGAGYEHYF
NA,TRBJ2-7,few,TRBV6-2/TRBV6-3,TGTGCCAGCAGCTACCCCTCCCTACAGGGATCCCACGAGCAGTACTTC,CASSYPSLQGSHEQYF
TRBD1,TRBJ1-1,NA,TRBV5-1,TGCGCCAGCAGCCCCTTACAGGGGGCGGTGAACACTGAAGCTTTCTTT,CASSPLQGAVNTEAFF
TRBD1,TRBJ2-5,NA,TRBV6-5,TGTGCCAGCAGCGGGACAGGCTTTCAAGAGACCCAGTACTTC,CASSGTGFQETQYF
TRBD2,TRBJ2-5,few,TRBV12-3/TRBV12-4,TGTGCCAGCAACCTAGCGGGTGGGGTGGAGACCCAGTACTTC,CASNLAGGVETQYF
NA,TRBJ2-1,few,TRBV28,TGTGCCAGCAGTAACTTCGGGGTTTACAATGAGCAGTTCTTC,CASSNFGVYNEQFF
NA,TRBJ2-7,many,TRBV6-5,TGTGCCAGCAGTTACGTTGGACGGTCGGGCGACGAGCAGTACTTC,CASSYVGRSGDEQYF
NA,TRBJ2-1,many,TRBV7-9,TGTGCCAGCACTCTGGGGCGGGGGCCTAACAATGAGCAGTTCTTC,CASTLGRGPNNEQFF
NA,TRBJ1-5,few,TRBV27,TGTGCCAGCAGTTTGGGGGGGGCGGCCAGTCAGCCCCAGCATTTT,CASSLGGAASQPQHF
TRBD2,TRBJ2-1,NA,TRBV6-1,TGTGCCAGCAGTGACCCCCCCGGGGGGGCATCCTACAATGAGCAGTTCTTC,CASSDPPGGASYNEQFF
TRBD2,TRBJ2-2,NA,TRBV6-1,TGTGCCACCTTTAGCGGGGGGATGAACACCGGGGAGCTGTTTTTT,CATFSGGMNTGELFF
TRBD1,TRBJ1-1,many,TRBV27,TGTGCCAGCAGTCGGACAGGGGGCGCATACACTGAAGCTTTCTTT,CASSRTGGAYTEAFF
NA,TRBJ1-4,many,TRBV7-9,TGTGCCAGCAGCTTGGGCGCAACTAATGAAAAACTGTTTTTT,CASSLGATNEKLFF
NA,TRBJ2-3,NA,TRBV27,TGTGCCAGCAATTTCGGGACGGCTAGCACAGATACGCAGTATTTT,CASNFGTASTDTQYF
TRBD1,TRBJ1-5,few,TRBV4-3,TGCGCCAGCAGCCAAGACTCAGGGGGCGCAGGTCAGCCCCAGCATTTT,CASSQDSGGAGQPQHF
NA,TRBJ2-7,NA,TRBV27,TGTGCCAGCAGCTTACGCCACAGGGTAACCTACGAGCAGTACTTC,CASSLRHRVTYEQYF
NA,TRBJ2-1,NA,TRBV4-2,TGTGCCAGCAGCCAAGATAAGCGGACCATCGATGAGCAGTTCTTC,CASSQDKRTIDEQFF
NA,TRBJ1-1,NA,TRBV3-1,TGTGCCAGCAGCCAAGGCGGGGCATTTGAAGCTTTCTTT,CASSQGGAFEAFF
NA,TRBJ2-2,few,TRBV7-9,TGTGCCAGCAGGGATATACAGGGGAACACCGGGGAGCTGTTTTTT,CASRDIQGNTGELFF
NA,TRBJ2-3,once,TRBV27,TGTGCCAGCAGTTTTGTGGGGGCCACAGATACGCAGTATTTT,CASSFVGATDTQYF
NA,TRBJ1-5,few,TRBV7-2,TGTGCCAGCAGCTTTTGGACGGACAGAAATCAGCCCCAGCATTTT,CASSFWTDRNQPQHF
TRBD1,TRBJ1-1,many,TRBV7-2,TGTGCCAGCAGCTTAACAGGGGAAATTGCCCCCCCCACTGAAGCTTTCTTT,CASSLTGEIAPPTEAFF
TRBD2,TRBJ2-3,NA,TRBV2,TGTGCCAGCAGTGAGCGGCTAGCGGGAAGCACAGATACGCAGTATTTT,CASSERLAGSTDTQYF
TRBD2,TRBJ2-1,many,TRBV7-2,TGTGCCACTCTCGGCGGGGGATCCAATGAGCAGTTCTTC,CATLGGGSNEQFF
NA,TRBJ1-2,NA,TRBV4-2,TGTGCCGCGGCGGGTCCCGAAGGCTACACCTTC,CAAAGPEGYTF